This T cell receptor beta chain was sequenced during a study of T-cell memory formation after mild COVID-19. This clonotype was found many times. Its matching antigen is unknown. A 5'RACE reaction primed in the constant segment made cDNA libraries of TCR alpha and TCR beta, and these carried sample barcodes and UMIs. TCRdb fed the 5' RACE reads into MiXCR, producing one record per CDR3 protein. This sample has some 40,000 distinct CDR3 sequences, with about 7.3% found just once. General study results and limits: Pre-infection memory carried some responding clones, suggesting that cross-reactive memory joined.

The receptor was isolated from a man between 18 and 29 years old who had mild COVID-19 (a few samples of this study predate the infection). Cell type and time point are not known. The sequenced sample was PBMCs or a T cell subset sorted from them (not recorded which).

The CDR3 nucleotides read TGTGCCAGCAGTTTAATGACTAGCGGGGCCGGGGATACGCAGTATTTT. Translating gives CASSLMTSGAGDTQYF. The J gene is TRBJ2-3, the V gene TRBV12-3 or TRBV12-4; 11 positions match TRBD2. This CDR3 contains 16 residues. Germline trimming cut 2 bases from V and 6 bases from J; bases unmatched to any gene: 7.